This is a list of T cell receptor beta chains from one sample in a study of vaccination and CD4 T cells after COVID-19. The antigens for these receptors are not known. TCRdb analysed the PCR reads with MiXCR anew, one entry per CDR3 protein. The sample has around 15,000 distinct CDR3 sequences, over 45% seen once. The source material was CD4+ T cells from blood, cultured in vitro, sampled before SARS-CoV-2 vaccination. The receptors were sampled from a human donor who had recovered from COVID-19. Both conserved end residues are part of each CDR3. The D gene is left open where the match is weak. Part of the rows lack a size; the others show once, few, many or a class for expanded clones.

CDR3 DNA: TGCAGCGTTGTCACGGCCGTTGAAGCTTTCTTT
CDR3 protein: CSVVTAVEAFF
clone size: few
J gene: TRBJ1-1
D gene: NA
V gene: TRBV29-1

CDR3 DNA: TGTGCCAGCAGCTCGGGGCGGAGGAGCAATCAGCCCCAGCATTTT
CDR3 protein: CASSSGRRSNQPQHF
clone size: few
J gene: TRBJ1-5
D gene: NA
V gene: TRBV11-2

CDR3 DNA: TGCAGTGCCATAGACAGGGCTACCAGCACAGATACGCAGTATTTT
CDR3 protein: CSAIDRATSTDTQYF
clone size: NA
J gene: TRBJ2-3
D gene: TRBD1
V gene: TRBV20-1

CDR3 DNA: TGCAGCCGGGAGAATGATAGCAATCAGCCCCAGCATTTT
CDR3 protein: CSRENDSNQPQHF
clone size: NA
J gene: TRBJ1-5
D gene: NA
V gene: TRBV20-1

CDR3 DNA: TGTGCCAGTAGTGTGGGACTAGCGGGGTGGGGTGAGCAGTTCTTC
CDR3 protein: CASSVGLAGWGEQFF
clone size: NA
J gene: TRBJ2-1
D gene: TRBD2
V gene: TRBV19

CDR3 DNA: TGTGCCAGTGGAGCGGGGGCCATCCCGGGTACGCAGTATTTT
CDR3 protein: CASGAGAIPGTQYF
clone size: few
J gene: TRBJ2-3
D gene: TRBD2
V gene: TRBV6-1

CDR3 DNA: TGCAGTGCTAGAGATCCCGGGCGGGGGCCAAGCACAGATACGCAGTATTTT
CDR3 protein: CSARDPGRGPSTDTQYF
clone size: few
J gene: TRBJ2-3
D gene: NA
V gene: TRBV20-1

CDR3 DNA: TGTGCCAGCAGTCGTGAACCTAACACTGAAGCTTTCTTT
CDR3 protein: CASSREPNTEAFF
clone size: NA
J gene: TRBJ1-1
D gene: NA
V gene: TRBV5-4

CDR3 DNA: TGTGCCAGTAGTATTGCTAGCGGGGTACAAGAGACCCAGTACTTC
CDR3 protein: CASSIASGVQETQYF
clone size: few
J gene: TRBJ2-5
D gene: TRBD2
V gene: TRBV19

CDR3 DNA: TGTGCCACTAAGTTTGACAGGAGCAGTAATCAGCCCCAGCATTTT
CDR3 protein: CATKFDRSSNQPQHF
clone size: NA
J gene: TRBJ1-5
D gene: NA
V gene: TRBV19

CDR3 DNA: TGTGCCAGCAGCTTGCGACCGGGACTAGCGGAAGAGACCCAGTACTTC
CDR3 protein: CASSLRPGLAEETQYF
clone size: NA
J gene: TRBJ2-5
D gene: TRBD2
V gene: TRBV7-2

CDR3 DNA: TGTGCCAGCAGTCGCATGGACCTCGGAGGCTACACCTTC
CDR3 protein: CASSRMDLGGYTF
clone size: NA
J gene: TRBJ1-2
D gene: NA
V gene: TRBV6-1

CDR3 DNA: TGCAGTGCGAATAGGCAGGGGGATTCACCCCTCCACTTT
CDR3 protein: CSANRQGDSPLHF
clone size: NA
J gene: TRBJ1-6
D gene: TRBD1
V gene: TRBV20-1

CDR3 DNA: TGTGCCGGCTCCCCCGGGACAGGGAACTATGGCTACACCTTC
CDR3 protein: CAGSPGTGNYGYTF
clone size: NA
J gene: TRBJ1-2
D gene: TRBD1
V gene: TRBV18

CDR3 DNA: TGTGCCAGTAGTGACCCAGGGGGCTCGGCGGGGTCCCAGTACTTC
CDR3 protein: CASSDPGGSAGSQYF
clone size: NA
J gene: TRBJ2-5
D gene: TRBD1
V gene: TRBV19

CDR3 DNA: TGTGCCAGCAGCTCCTCTATGGGTAGCAATCAGCCCCAGCATTTT
CDR3 protein: CASSSSMGSNQPQHF
clone size: NA
J gene: TRBJ1-5
D gene: NA
V gene: TRBV16

CDR3 DNA: TGTGCCAGCAGGCGGGGACAGGGGGGCACCGGGGAGCTGTTTTTT
CDR3 protein: CASRRGQGGTGELFF
clone size: NA
J gene: TRBJ2-2
D gene: TRBD1
V gene: TRBV2

CDR3 DNA: TGTGCCAGCAGCTTAGCGGTGGGGTCCGGGGCAGGAAACACCATATATTTT
CDR3 protein: CASSLAVGSGAGNTIYF
clone size: NA
J gene: TRBJ1-3
D gene: NA
V gene: TRBV7-6

CDR3 DNA: TGTGCCAGCAGCTTAGGACGGGGGGGGCGGAATGAGCAGTTCTTC
CDR3 protein: CASSLGRGGRNEQFF
clone size: NA
J gene: TRBJ2-1
D gene: TRBD2
V gene: TRBV7-9

CDR3 DNA: TGTGCCAGCAGTTACGGGGGCTATGAGCAGTTCTTC
CDR3 protein: CASSYGGYEQFF
clone size: few
J gene: TRBJ2-1
D gene: NA
V gene: TRBV6-2/TRBV6-3

CDR3 DNA: TGTGCCAGCAGCTTGGGGCGGGGGGGACCTCAAGAGACCCAGTACTTC
CDR3 protein: CASSLGRGGPQETQYF
clone size: few
J gene: TRBJ2-5
D gene: TRBD2
V gene: TRBV5-4

CDR3 DNA: TGTGCCATCAGGGGGACAGGGGGCCACTACGAGCAGTACTTC
CDR3 protein: CAIRGTGGHYEQYF
clone size: NA
J gene: TRBJ2-7
D gene: TRBD1
V gene: TRBV10-3

CDR3 DNA: TGTGCCAGCAGCCAACAGGGAATCAGCGGAAACACCATATATTTT
CDR3 protein: CASSQQGISGNTIYF
clone size: NA
J gene: TRBJ1-3
D gene: NA
V gene: TRBV27

CDR3 DNA: TGTGCCAGCAGTACAGATACGGGACGTACCTATGGCTACACCTTC
CDR3 protein: CASSTDTGRTYGYTF
clone size: NA
J gene: TRBJ1-2
D gene: NA
V gene: TRBV11-2

CDR3 DNA: TGTGCCAGCAGCGGTACGGGACAGGGTAAGCTAGCTAACTATGGCTACACCTTC
CDR3 protein: CASSGTGQGKLANYGYTF
clone size: NA
J gene: TRBJ1-2
D gene: TRBD1
V gene: TRBV5-4

CDR3 DNA: TGTGCCAGCAGCGCCGACATTGGAGGAGCCAAAAACATTCAGTACTTC
CDR3 protein: CASSADIGGAKNIQYF
clone size: few
J gene: TRBJ2-4
D gene: NA
V gene: TRBV7-2

CDR3 DNA: TGTGCCAGCAGCTTAGAGCTCACAGATACGCAGTATTTT
CDR3 protein: CASSLELTDTQYF
clone size: once
J gene: TRBJ2-3
D gene: NA
V gene: TRBV11-3

CDR3 DNA: TGTGCCAGCAGTTCGATCCCTCCCGGGACAGGGGGCTTGGAGACCCAGTACTTC
CDR3 protein: CASSSIPPGTGGLETQYF
clone size: NA
J gene: TRBJ2-5
D gene: TRBD1
V gene: TRBV6-2/TRBV6-3

CDR3 DNA: TGTGCCAGCAGCCGTGAGGCTAGCGGGGGGGGAGAGACCCAGTACTTC
CDR3 protein: CASSREASGGGETQYF
clone size: NA
J gene: TRBJ2-5
D gene: TRBD2
V gene: TRBV7-2

CDR3 DNA: TGTGCCAGCTGGGGGCGAGACGGGACACCGACAACTAATGAAAAACTGTTTTTT
CDR3 protein: CASWGRDGTPTTNEKLFF
clone size: few
J gene: TRBJ1-4
D gene: NA
V gene: TRBV6-2/TRBV6-3

CDR3 DNA: TGTGCCAGCAGTACCCAACAGGGGTGGGTTTCCCCCCTCCACTTT
CDR3 protein: CASSTQQGWVSPLHF
clone size: NA
J gene: TRBJ1-6
D gene: TRBD1
V gene: TRBV28

CDR3 DNA: TGTGCCAGCAGTGTACGGACAGCCACCACTCCCCTCGAGCAGTACTTC
CDR3 protein: CASSVRTATTPLEQYF
clone size: NA
J gene: TRBJ2-7
D gene: NA
V gene: TRBV2

CDR3 DNA: TGTGCCAGCAGCTTAGCAGGAGGTACTGGAAACACCATATATTTT
CDR3 protein: CASSLAGGTGNTIYF
clone size: NA
J gene: TRBJ1-3
D gene: NA
V gene: TRBV11-3

CDR3 DNA: TGTGCCAGCAGCTGGGGTTTAGACCAGCCCCAGCATTTT
CDR3 protein: CASSWGLDQPQHF
clone size: NA
J gene: TRBJ1-5
D gene: NA
V gene: TRBV2

CDR3 DNA: TGTGCCAGCAGCTCAGGACGGGGCGGATTCACAGATACGCAGTATTTT
CDR3 protein: CASSSGRGGFTDTQYF
clone size: NA
J gene: TRBJ2-3
D gene: NA
V gene: TRBV7-9

CDR3 DNA: TGTGCCACCAGGGGCTTATCCTCGCGGGCTTTCTTT
CDR3 protein: CATRGLSSRAFF
clone size: NA
J gene: TRBJ1-1
D gene: NA
V gene: TRBV15

CDR3 DNA: TGTGCCAGCAGCCTCGGTTACGAGCAGTACTTC
CDR3 protein: CASSLGYEQYF
clone size: NA
J gene: TRBJ2-7
D gene: NA
V gene: TRBV28

CDR3 DNA: TGCAGTGCTAGAGGTCTCGCGGGAGGCCCCACCGGGGAGCTGTTTTTT
CDR3 protein: CSARGLAGGPTGELFF
clone size: few
J gene: TRBJ2-2
D gene: TRBD2
V gene: TRBV20-1

CDR3 DNA: TGTGCCAGCAGTTACTCGCAGGGATTGAATAGCAATCAGCCCCAGCATTTT
CDR3 protein: CASSYSQGLNSNQPQHF
clone size: few
J gene: TRBJ1-5
D gene: NA
V gene: TRBV6-5

CDR3 DNA: TGTGCCAGCTCCTGGCAGAGCTATGGCTACACCTTC
CDR3 protein: CASSWQSYGYTF
clone size: few
J gene: TRBJ1-2
D gene: NA
V gene: TRBV6-2/TRBV6-3

CDR3 DNA: TGTGCCAGCCAAGACAGCCTTTATAGCAATCAGCCCCAGCATTTT
CDR3 protein: CASQDSLYSNQPQHF
clone size: few
J gene: TRBJ1-5
D gene: NA
V gene: TRBV6-1

CDR3 DNA: TGTGCCAGCAGCGACAGGCACGGTGGCTACACCTTC
CDR3 protein: CASSDRHGGYTF
clone size: NA
J gene: TRBJ1-2
D gene: NA
V gene: TRBV12-3/TRBV12-4

CDR3 DNA: TGTGCCAGCAGCCCCAAGGGTCAGTGGCGAAATGAAGCTTTCTTT
CDR3 protein: CASSPKGQWRNEAFF
clone size: NA
J gene: TRBJ1-1
D gene: NA
V gene: TRBV7-8

CDR3 DNA: TGTGCCAGCAGGGTGTCGAATGGCTACACCTTC
CDR3 protein: CASRVSNGYTF
clone size: few
J gene: TRBJ1-2
D gene: NA
V gene: TRBV6-2/TRBV6-3

CDR3 DNA: TGTGCCAGTAGTGACCACAGGGGGCGCGACTCCTACGAGCAGTACTTC
CDR3 protein: CASSDHRGRDSYEQYF
clone size: NA
J gene: TRBJ2-7
D gene: TRBD1
V gene: TRBV19

CDR3 DNA: TGTGCCAGCAGCGAGGGTACTTTCCAGCCCCAGCATTTT
CDR3 protein: CASSEGTFQPQHF
clone size: few
J gene: TRBJ1-5
D gene: NA
V gene: TRBV7-2

CDR3 DNA: TGTGCCAGCAGTGGGGACAGCTACTACGAGCAGTACTTC
CDR3 protein: CASSGDSYYEQYF
clone size: NA
J gene: TRBJ2-7
D gene: TRBD1
V gene: TRBV2

CDR3 DNA: TGTGCCAGCAGCTTAAGGTGGGGTACTGAAGCTTTCTTT
CDR3 protein: CASSLRWGTEAFF
clone size: NA
J gene: TRBJ1-1
D gene: NA
V gene: TRBV5-4

CDR3 DNA: TGTGCCAGCTCTCGGTCAGGGCCCTACGAGCAGTACTTC
CDR3 protein: CASSRSGPYEQYF
clone size: NA
J gene: TRBJ2-7
D gene: NA
V gene: TRBV7-9

CDR3 DNA: TGCAGTGCTCTATCGGGACAGCCGAATCAGCCCCAGCATTTT
CDR3 protein: CSALSGQPNQPQHF
clone size: NA
J gene: TRBJ1-5
D gene: TRBD1
V gene: TRBV20-1

CDR3 DNA: TGCAGTGCCGAAGGGCAGACCTATCAGCCCCAGCATTTT
CDR3 protein: CSAEGQTYQPQHF
clone size: NA
J gene: TRBJ1-5
D gene: NA
V gene: TRBV20-1

CDR3 DNA: TGTGCCAGCGGACAGGGACCTTACGAGCAGTACTTC
CDR3 protein: CASGQGPYEQYF
clone size: few
J gene: TRBJ2-7
D gene: TRBD1
V gene: TRBV6-1

CDR3 DNA: TGTGCCAGCAGCTGGGCCGGGAGCAATCAGCCCCAGCATTTT
CDR3 protein: CASSWAGSNQPQHF
clone size: few
J gene: TRBJ1-5
D gene: NA
V gene: TRBV7-2

CDR3 DNA: TGTGCCAGCAGGGAGACCCTTAATTCACCCCTCCACTTT
CDR3 protein: CASRETLNSPLHF
clone size: NA
J gene: TRBJ1-6
D gene: NA
V gene: TRBV28

CDR3 DNA: TGTGCCAGCAGCCCCGCGGGGACCCAAGAGACCCAGTACTTC
CDR3 protein: CASSPAGTQETQYF
clone size: NA
J gene: TRBJ2-5
D gene: NA
V gene: TRBV4-2

CDR3 DNA: TGTGCCAGCATTCCCCCTCAGGGGGGAATGAACACGGAAGCTTTCTTT
CDR3 protein: CASIPPQGGMNTEAFF
clone size: few
J gene: TRBJ1-1
D gene: TRBD1
V gene: TRBV6-1

CDR3 DNA: TGTGCCAGTAGTAGTAACTACGAGCAGTACTTC
CDR3 protein: CASSSNYEQYF
clone size: few
J gene: TRBJ2-7
D gene: NA
V gene: TRBV19

CDR3 DNA: TGTGCCAGCAGTTACGACAGACAGGGGGCAACCGGGGAGCTGTTTTTT
CDR3 protein: CASSYDRQGATGELFF
clone size: NA
J gene: TRBJ2-2
D gene: TRBD1
V gene: TRBV6-2/TRBV6-3

CDR3 DNA: TGTGCCAGCAGTTTCGAAGCTAAGTATGGCTACACCTTC
CDR3 protein: CASSFEAKYGYTF
clone size: NA
J gene: TRBJ1-2
D gene: NA
V gene: TRBV6-2/TRBV6-3

CDR3 DNA: TGCAGTGCTGGGGACAGGCGCTCTGGAAACACCATATATTTT
CDR3 protein: CSAGDRRSGNTIYF
clone size: NA
J gene: TRBJ1-3
D gene: TRBD1
V gene: TRBV20-1